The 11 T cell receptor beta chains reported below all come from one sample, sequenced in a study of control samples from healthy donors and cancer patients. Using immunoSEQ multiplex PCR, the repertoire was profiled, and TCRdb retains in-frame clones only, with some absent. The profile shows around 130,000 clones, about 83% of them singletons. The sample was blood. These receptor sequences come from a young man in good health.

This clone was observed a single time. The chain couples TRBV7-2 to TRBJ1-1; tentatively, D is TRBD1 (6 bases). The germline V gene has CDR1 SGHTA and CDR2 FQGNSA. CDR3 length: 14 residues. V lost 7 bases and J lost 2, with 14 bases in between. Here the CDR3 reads CASTHTGSNTEAFF. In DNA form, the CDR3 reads TGTGCCAGCACCCATACAGGGAGCAACACTGAAGCTTTCTTT.

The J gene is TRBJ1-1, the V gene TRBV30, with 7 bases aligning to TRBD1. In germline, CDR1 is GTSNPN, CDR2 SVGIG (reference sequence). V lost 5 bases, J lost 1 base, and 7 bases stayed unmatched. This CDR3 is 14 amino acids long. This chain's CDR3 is CAWARGQRNTEAFF. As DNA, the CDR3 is TGTGCCTGGGCCAGGGGACAGCGGAACACTGAAGCTTTCTTT.

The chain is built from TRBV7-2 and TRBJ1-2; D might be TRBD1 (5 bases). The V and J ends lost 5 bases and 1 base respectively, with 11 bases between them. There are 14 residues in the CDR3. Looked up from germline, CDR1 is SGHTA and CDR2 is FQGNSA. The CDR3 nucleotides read TGTGCCAGCAGCGCTGGGACTGTTAACTATGGCTACACCTTC. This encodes CASSAGTVNYGYTF.

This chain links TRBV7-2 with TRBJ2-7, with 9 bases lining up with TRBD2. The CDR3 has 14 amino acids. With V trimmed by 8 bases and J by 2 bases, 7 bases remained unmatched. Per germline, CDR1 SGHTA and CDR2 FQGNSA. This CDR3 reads CASLPAGGTYEQYF. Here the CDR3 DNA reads TGTGCCAGCCTCCCGGCGGGGGGGACCTACGAGCAGTACTTC.

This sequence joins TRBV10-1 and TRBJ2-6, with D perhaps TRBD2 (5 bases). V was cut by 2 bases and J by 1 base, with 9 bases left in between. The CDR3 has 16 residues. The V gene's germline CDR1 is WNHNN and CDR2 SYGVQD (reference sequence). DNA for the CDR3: TGCGCCAGCAGTGAGACCGGAGGTTCTGGGGCCAACGTCCTGACTTTC. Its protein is CASSETGGSGANVLTF.

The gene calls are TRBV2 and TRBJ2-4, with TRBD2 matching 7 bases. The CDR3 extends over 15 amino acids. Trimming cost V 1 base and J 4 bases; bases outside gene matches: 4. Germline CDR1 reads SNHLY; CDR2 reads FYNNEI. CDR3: CASSEGEGSKNIQYF. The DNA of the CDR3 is TGTGCCAGCAGTGAAGGGGAGGGGAGTAAAAACATTCAGTACTTC.

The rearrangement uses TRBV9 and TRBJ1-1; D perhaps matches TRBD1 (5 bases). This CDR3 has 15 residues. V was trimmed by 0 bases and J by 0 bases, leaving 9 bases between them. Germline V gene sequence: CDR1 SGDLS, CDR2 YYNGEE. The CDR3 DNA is TGTGCCAGCAGCGTAGCCGGGACGCTGAACACTGAAGCTTTCTTT. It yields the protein CASSVAGTLNTEAFF.

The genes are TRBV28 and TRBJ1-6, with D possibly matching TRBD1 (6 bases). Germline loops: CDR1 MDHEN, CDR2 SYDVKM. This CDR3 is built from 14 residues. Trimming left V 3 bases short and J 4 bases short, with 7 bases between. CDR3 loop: CASSFGQYNSPLHF. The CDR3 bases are TGTGCCAGCAGTTTTGGACAGTATAATTCACCCCTCCACTTT.

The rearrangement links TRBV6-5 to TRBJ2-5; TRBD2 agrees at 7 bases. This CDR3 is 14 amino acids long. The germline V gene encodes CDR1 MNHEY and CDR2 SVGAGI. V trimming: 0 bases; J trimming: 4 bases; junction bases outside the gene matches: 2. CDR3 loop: CASSYSTSLETQYF. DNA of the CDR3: TGTGCCAGCAGTTACTCGACTAGCCTAGAGACCCAGTACTTC.

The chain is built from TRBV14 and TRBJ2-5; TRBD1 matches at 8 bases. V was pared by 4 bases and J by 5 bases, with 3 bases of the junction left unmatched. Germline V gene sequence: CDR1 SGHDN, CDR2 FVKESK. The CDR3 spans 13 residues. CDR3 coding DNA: TGTGCCAGCAGCCGGGACAGGCGGGAGACCCAGTACTTC. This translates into CASSRDRRETQYF. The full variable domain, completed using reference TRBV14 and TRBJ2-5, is EAGVTQFPSHSVIEKGQTVTLRCDPISGHDNLYWYRRVMGKEIKFLLHFVKESKQDESGMPNNRFLAERTGGTYSTLKVQPAELEDSGVYFCASSRDRRETQYFGPGTRLLVL.

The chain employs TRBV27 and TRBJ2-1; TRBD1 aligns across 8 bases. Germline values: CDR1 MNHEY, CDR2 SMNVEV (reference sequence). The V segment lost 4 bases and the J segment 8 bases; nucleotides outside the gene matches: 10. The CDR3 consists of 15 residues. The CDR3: CASSYGQGRVDEQFF. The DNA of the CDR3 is TGTGCCAGCAGTTATGGACAGGGAAGGGTCGATGAGCAGTTCTTC.